This record looks at one TCR beta chain sequence and its context. No antigen is known for it. Base qualities are missing; no much larger clone stands one base away. V has 1 base trimmed and J has 3 bases trimmed; junction bases matching no gene number 2. Taken from cysteine to phenylalanine, the CDR3 has 15 residues. Just CDR3 DNA is preserved here, 45 bases in frame from base 1. CDR1 SGHTA and CDR2 FQGNSA are derived from the germline V gene. A MiSeq instrument was used for deep resolution sequencing, which targeted depths ranging from 1 in 1 million up to 1 in 200,000 T cells, with coverage averaging 10x for each clonotype. TCR beta libraries were generated with the immunoSEQ hsTCRB Kit. On the authors' methods: Data were analyzed with ImmunoSEQ Data Assistant and ImmunoSEQ Analyzer, with V, D and J genes assigned per IMGT definitions. Clonality, which ranges from 0 to 1, was calculated as one minus the normalized Shannon entropy of productive rearrangement frequencies. Only overrepresented clonotypes making up at least 0.05% of each patient's repertoire were included in the public clonotype analysis. Fewer than 15 age-matched healthy donor repertoires from immuneACCESS served as clonality controls. Here the immuneACCESS table is served through TCRdb, limited to in-frame sequences with V and J called. Missing clones are a known gap in these copies; in checked studies unresolved V genes cover under half, and the rest lacks a known reason. The V and J calls and clone size come from that table; D and trimming were worked out from the DNA. The sample includes fewer than 70,000 clones, with 65% to 75% observed a single time. The ten largest clones take up around 45% of the sample.

This entry belongs to a study of cytotoxic CD8 clonotypes in ibrutinib-treated CLL (dated by TCRdb to about 2021). A note on the overall study: The cohort was composed of around twelve relapsed/refractory and approximately 14 treatment-naive patients; IGHV unmutated status was identified in around 17 patients. Samples at response were collected after a median of about twelve months of treatment, with a range of 6 to 36 months. On average, each sample yielded 255,043 productive templates and tens of thousands of productive rearrangements. Of the approximately 90 participants in the trial, about 26 had longitudinal samples available. Partial responses were observed in about 25 patients and complete responses in 2; after a median follow-up of 68 months, remission was maintained in 15 or so patients and progression was observed in approximately twelve. All remission and progressive disease samples were collected while patients were still receiving ibrutinib. Cryopreserved peripheral blood mononuclear cells were collected at three points: before therapy, at response, and at either sustained remission or disease progression. Overall study results and their limits: An increase in clonality was observed at ibrutinib response, with clonality remaining stable during sustained remission and falling back toward baseline at progression. Baseline clonality was found to be higher than that of age-matched healthy donors and was strongly correlated with circulating CD8+ T-cell counts. Sustained-remission and progressing patients did not have matched sampling times, and lymph node repertoires were not examined. Public clonotypes were found to be uncommon and were observed to contract or remain stable during treatment; the increase in clonality was shown to reflect expansion of private clonotypes at ibrutinib response.

This sample's time point label indicates: approximately twelve months on ibrutinib. For TCR beta library preparation, approximately 2.2 micrograms of genomic DNA were isolated from cryopreserved PBMCs. Longitudinal blood samples from CLL patients on ibrutinib monotherapy underwent high-throughput TCR beta sequencing. The patients were enrolled in a single-center, open-label phase 2 trial of ibrutinib monotherapy. Sequencing used PBMCs, obtained after 12 months of ibrutinib treatment. This chain joins TRBV7-2 to TRBJ2-7; 11 junctional bases match TRBD2. The TCR originated in a human donor with chronic lymphocytic leukemia. The DNA sequence reads TGTGCCAGCAGCTTAGTGACTAGCGGGATCTACGAGCAGTACTTC. The translation is CASSLVTSGIYEQYF.